This T cell receptor beta chain was captured by sequencing in a study of metastatic and nonmetastatic thyroid tumors. No patient had received any treatment before thyroid surgery. This clone has a count of ten or more. Trimming took 4 bases from V and 8 from J; bases not matched to a gene: 2. The germline CDR1 and CDR2 sequences are KGHDR and SFDVKD. The CDR3 length is 14 residues. TCRdb reanalyzed the PCR reads with MiXCR. The table has around 59,000 clones, around 15% seen once. The rearrangement uses TRBV24-1 and TRBJ2-1, with TRBD1 identical over 12 bases. The sequence was collected from a male donor with papillary thyroid cancer or a benign thyroid nodule (not recorded which). Some clones in this sample may be carry-over from other donors' samples. Sample: blood. The CDR3 protein is CATSEGTGGYEQFF. The CDR3 nucleotides are TGTGCCACCAGTGAAGGGACAGGGGGCTATGAGCAGTTCTTC.